Sequencing of this T cell receptor beta chain was carried out in a study of patients and donors after allogeneic stem cell transplantation. MiXCR, run by TCRdb on the RT-PCR reads, gives a single entry per CDR3 protein. In the table there are more than 55,000 distinct CDR3 sequences, less than 15% of which are singletons. This clonotype was counted many times. This CDR3 is built from 18 residues. In germline, CDR1 is MNHEY, CDR2 SVGAGI. V shed 5 bases, J shed 0 bases, and the junction held 13 bases outside the gene matches. This TCR was recovered from a human donor who was either an allogeneic HSCT recipient or a stem cell or donor lymphocyte infusion donor (not recorded which). It is not recorded whose cells these are; they may come from a transplant donor. The gene calls are TRBV6-5 and TRBJ1-5; 7 bases are a match to TRBD1. Sample: blood, either unsorted or a sorted T cell fraction (not recorded which). CDR3 protein: CASSHYGDRVNSNQPQHF. CDR3 bases: TGTGCCAGCAGTCATTACGGCGACAGGGTGAATAGCAATCAGCCCCAGCATTTT.